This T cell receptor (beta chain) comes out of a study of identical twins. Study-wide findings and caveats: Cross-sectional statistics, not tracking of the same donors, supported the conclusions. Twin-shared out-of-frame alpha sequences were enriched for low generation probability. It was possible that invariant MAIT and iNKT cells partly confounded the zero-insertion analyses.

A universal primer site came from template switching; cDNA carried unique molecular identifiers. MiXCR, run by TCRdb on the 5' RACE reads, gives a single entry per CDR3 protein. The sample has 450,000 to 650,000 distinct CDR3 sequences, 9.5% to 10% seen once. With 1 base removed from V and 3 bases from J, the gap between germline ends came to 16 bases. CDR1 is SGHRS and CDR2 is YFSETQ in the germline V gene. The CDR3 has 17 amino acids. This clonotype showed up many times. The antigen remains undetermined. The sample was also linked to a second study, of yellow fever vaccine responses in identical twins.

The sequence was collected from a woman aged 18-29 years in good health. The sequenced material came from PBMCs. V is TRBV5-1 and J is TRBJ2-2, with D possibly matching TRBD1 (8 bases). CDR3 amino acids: CASSLSITGGDTGELFF. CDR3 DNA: TGCGCCAGCAGCTTGTCGATTACAGGGGGGGACACCGGGGAGCTGTTTTTT.